These 2 T cell receptor beta chains share one sample of origin, sequenced in a study of shared clonotypes between healthy human individuals. Generated by immunoSEQ multiplex PCR, the TCRdb table keeps only in-frame clones and is missing some. The sample has roughly 400,000 clones; around 96% are singletons. The source material was memory CD8+ T cells sorted from blood. Regarding subset: CD45RO+ cells pooled with CCR7-negative TemRA cells. The receptors derive from a man aged 25-40 years in good health.

The J gene is TRBJ2-1, the V gene TRBV7-9, with 9 bases fitting TRBD2. Losses at the gene ends were 2 bases for V and 0 bases for J; bases not matched to a gene: 11. CDR1 is SEHNR, CDR2 FQNEAQ, per germline (reference sequence). CDR3 length equals 19 residues. The CDR3 is CASSLRWIAGVSSYNEQFF. The CDR3, as DNA: TGTGCCAGCAGCTTACGATGGATAGCGGGGGTCAGCTCCTACAATGAGCAGTTCTTC.

The V and J genes are TRBV10-3 and TRBJ2-5; D unclear. This CDR3 has 15 amino acids. The germline CDR1 and CDR2 sequences are ENHRY and SYGVKD. Between the trimmed V and J ends, which lost 4 bases and 2 bases, there was a span of 14 bases. The CDR3, as DNA: TGTGCCATCAGTGCGGCCACGCCATTTCAAGAGACCCAGTACTTC. This encodes CAISAATPFQETQYF.